Sequencing of this TCR beta chain was carried out in a study of blood T cells in healthy people across ages (dated by TCRdb to between 2015 and 2016). Turning to the overall study: In model experiments, template switching captured roughly one uniquely barcoded TCR beta cDNA molecule for every two T cells. Age-related changes in TCR beta repertoire diversity were measured in the study by deep sequencing normalized with unique cDNA molecular identifiers. The donors were divided into four age groups: young (average approximately 17 years), middle-aged (about 39), aged (approximately 62) and long-lived (approximately 74). To avoid experimental bias, donors of different ages were randomly spread across the sequencing lanes. For two donors (one aged 18 to 29 and one aged 80 or older), the study analyzed two additional independent replicas of 1 million unique cDNA reads from the same blood draw.

Broad study findings and their caveats: Because donor CMV infection status was unknown, age-related changes in expanded clonotypes were potentially confounded. The long-lived group showed more naive CD4+ T cells, fewer expanded clones and increased TCR diversity than the aged group, suggesting age selection. Estimates of total diversity based on one million sequenced T cells were considered lower bounds and underestimates. As age increased, observed TCR beta diversity per million T cells dropped in a roughly linear way, and a significant reduction was already evident by age 40. There was a strong correlation between observed TCR beta diversity and the percentage of naive T cells measured by flow cytometry. Bulk unsorted PBMC profiling prevented conclusive comparison of naive and antigen-experienced compartments.

The CDR3 runs 15 residues from the cysteine to the phenylalanine. Of all the DNA, just the CDR3 is kept, 45 bases in frame from base 1. Trimmed from V: 1 base; trimmed from J: 4 bases; junction bases lacking a gene match: 5. The germline V gene gives CDR1 as SGDLS and CDR2 as YYNGEE. The library was obtained by 5' RACE. Sequencing instrument: Illumina HiSeq 2500. A second roughly 6 to 11 cycle PCR used a sample-barcoded 5' primer and a J-beta primer mix. A template-switch 5' adaptor carrying 12 random nucleotides introduced a unique molecular identifier onto each TCR beta cDNA molecule. Each sample yielded at least 3 million CDR3-containing paired-end reads. All of the RNA was converted into first-strand cDNA using the Mint cDNA synthesis kit, with a TRBC-specific oligonucleotide serving as the primer. All cDNA was treated with uracil-DNA glycosylase and then went through a first 18-cycle PCR with the universal primers M1SS and BC2_uni_R. The authors processed their data as follows. Normalization of each sample was performed by random selection of 1 million high-quality reads, each carrying a distinct molecular identifier. Reads sharing molecular identifiers were discarded rather than binned into consensus sequences. MiTCR, run with a Q25 quality threshold and the strictest error-elimination algorithm, handled CDR3 identification, clonotype clustering and error correction. A nonparametric unseen species model with Euler transformation was used to estimate lower-bound total TCR beta diversity. TCRdb's own reprocessing of the public reads used fastp at Q25 and MiXCR and kept productive beta chains. All rows with the same CDR3 protein become a single entry with the most common DNA and genes. TCRdb's processing, not the study's, gives the V and J calls here. The sample contains 1,500,000 or so distinct CDR3 sequences, about 45% of them found a single time. Jointly, the top ten make up about 4.1% of the sample.

Systemically healthy Caucasian individuals from Russia, around 39 in total and aged about 6 to 100 years, were included as donors. Each donor gave around 9.5 milliliters of peripheral blood, collected into EDTA-treated Vacutainer tubes. PBMCs were isolated by Ficoll-Paque density-gradient centrifugation, with at least 6 million obtained per sample. Total RNA was extracted from PBMCs with Trizol reagent, with at least 6 micrograms obtained per sample. For every donor, flow cytometry on a PBMC aliquot measured the percentage of naive CD45RAhigh/CD27high T cells. As for this clonotype: Its target antigen remains unknown. The input lacks base qualities; no much larger clone sits a single base away.

This receptor was taken from a woman younger than 30 in good health. Specimen: blood. The chain is assembled from TRBV9 and TRBJ2-3; 8 central nucleotides agree with TRBD2. The CDR3 protein is CASSVQAGAPDTQYF. The bases read TGTGCCAGCAGCGTACAAGCGGGAGCCCCAGATACGCAGTATTTT. Full variable domain (CDR3 extended with the reference TRBV9 and TRBJ2-3 proteins): DSGVTQTPKHLITATGQRVTLRCSPRSGDLSVYWYQQSLDQGLQFLIQYYNGEERAKGNILERFSAQQFPDLHSELNLSSLELGDSALYFCASSVQAGAPDTQYFGPGTRLTVL.